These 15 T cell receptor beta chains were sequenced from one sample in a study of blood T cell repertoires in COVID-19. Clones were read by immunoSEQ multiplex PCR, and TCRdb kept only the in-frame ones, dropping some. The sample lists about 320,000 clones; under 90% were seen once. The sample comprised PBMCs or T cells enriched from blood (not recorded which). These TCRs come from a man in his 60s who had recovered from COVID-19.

The CDR3 coding sequence is TGTGCCACCGCCCCCACCCGGACAGGGGTAGGCGAGCAGTACTTC. Protein: CATAPTRTGVGEQYF. The rearrangement uses TRBV6-5 and TRBJ2-7; TRBD1 matches at 9 bases. V lost 10 bases and J lost 6; bases outside the gene matches: 16. Per germline, CDR1 MNHEY and CDR2 SVGAGI. This CDR3 region has 15 residues.

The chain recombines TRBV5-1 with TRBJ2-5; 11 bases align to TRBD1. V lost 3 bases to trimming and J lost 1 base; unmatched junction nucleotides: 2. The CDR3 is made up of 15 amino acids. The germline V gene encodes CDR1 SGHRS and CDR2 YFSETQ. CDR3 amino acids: CASSYGTGGQETQYF. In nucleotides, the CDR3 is TGCGCCAGCAGCTATGGGACAGGGGGCCAAGAGACCCAGTACTTC.

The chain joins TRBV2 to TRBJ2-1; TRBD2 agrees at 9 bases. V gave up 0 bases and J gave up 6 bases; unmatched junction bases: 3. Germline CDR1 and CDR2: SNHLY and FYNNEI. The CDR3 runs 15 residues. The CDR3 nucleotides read TGTGCCAGCAGTGAAGCGCGGGGGGGGCCCAATGAGCAGTTCTTC. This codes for CASSEARGGPNEQFF. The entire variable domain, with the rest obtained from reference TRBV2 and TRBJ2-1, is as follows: EPEVTQTPSHQVTQMGQEVILRCVPISNHLYFYWYRQILGQKVEFLVSFYNNEISEKSEIFDDQFSVERPDGSNFTLKIRSTKLEDSAMYFCASSEARGGPNEQFFGPGTRLTVL.

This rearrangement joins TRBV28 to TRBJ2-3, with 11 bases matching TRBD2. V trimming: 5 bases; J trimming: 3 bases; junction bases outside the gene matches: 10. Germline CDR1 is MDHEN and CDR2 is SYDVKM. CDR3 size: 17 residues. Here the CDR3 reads CASSVHIAGGPTDTQYF. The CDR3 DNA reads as TGTGCCAGCAGTGTCCACATAGCGGGAGGGCCAACAGATACGCAGTATTTT. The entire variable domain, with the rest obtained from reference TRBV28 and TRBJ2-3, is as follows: DVKVTQSSRYLVKRTGEKVFLECVQDMDHENMFWYRQDPGLGLRLIYFSYDVKMKEKGDIPEGYSVSREKKERFSLILESASTNQTSMYLCASSVHIAGGPTDTQYFGPGTRLTVL.

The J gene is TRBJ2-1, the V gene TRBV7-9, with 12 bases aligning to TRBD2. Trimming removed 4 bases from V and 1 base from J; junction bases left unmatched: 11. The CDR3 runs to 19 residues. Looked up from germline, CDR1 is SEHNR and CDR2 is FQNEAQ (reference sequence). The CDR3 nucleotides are TGTGCCAGCAGCTCCTCATACCTAGCGGGAGGGAGTTCCTACAATGAGCAGTTCTTC. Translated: CASSSSYLAGGSSYNEQFF.

The CDR3 DNA sequence: TGTGCCAGCAGTGAAGCAGTTAGAGGGAGAAACACAGATACGCAGTATTTT. Translated, it gives CASSEAVRGRNTDTQYF. V gene TRBV2 combines with J gene TRBJ2-3, with D tentatively TRBD2 (5 bases). CDR3 length equals 17 residues. CDR1 and CDR2 (germline): SNHLY, FYNNEI. Trimming left V 0 bases short and J 2 bases short, with 15 bases between.

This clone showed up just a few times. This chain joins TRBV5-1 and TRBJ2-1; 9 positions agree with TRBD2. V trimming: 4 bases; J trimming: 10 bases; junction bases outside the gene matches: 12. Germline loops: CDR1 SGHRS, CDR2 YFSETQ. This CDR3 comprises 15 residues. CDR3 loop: CASSTGAGGPREQFF. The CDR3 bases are TGCGCCAGCAGCACGGGGGCGGGAGGGCCGAGGGAGCAGTTCTTC. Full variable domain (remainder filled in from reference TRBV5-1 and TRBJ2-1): KAGVTQTPRYLIKTRGQQVTLSCSPISGHRSVSWYQQTPGQGLQFLFEYFSETQRNKGNFPGRFSGRQFSNSRSEMNVSTLELGDSALYLCASSTGAGGPREQFFGPGTRLTVL.

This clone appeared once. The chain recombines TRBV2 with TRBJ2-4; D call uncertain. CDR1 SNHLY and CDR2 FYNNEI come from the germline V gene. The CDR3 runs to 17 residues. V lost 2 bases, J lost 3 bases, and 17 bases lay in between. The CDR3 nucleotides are TGTGCCAGCAGTGAATTGGGCCGTTCCTTTGGCAAAAACATTCAGTACTTC. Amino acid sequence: CASSELGRSFGKNIQYF.

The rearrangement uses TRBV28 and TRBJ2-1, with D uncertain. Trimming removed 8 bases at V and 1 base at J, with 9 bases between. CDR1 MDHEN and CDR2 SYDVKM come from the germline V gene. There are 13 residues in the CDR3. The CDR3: CASLTSSYNEQFF. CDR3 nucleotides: TGTGCCAGCCTTACGAGTTCCTACAATGAGCAGTTCTTC.

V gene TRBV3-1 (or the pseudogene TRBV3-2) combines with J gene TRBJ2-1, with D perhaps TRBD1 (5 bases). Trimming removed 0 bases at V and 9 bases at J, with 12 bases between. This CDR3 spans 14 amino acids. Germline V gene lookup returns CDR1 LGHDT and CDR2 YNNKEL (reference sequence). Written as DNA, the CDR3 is TGTGCCAGCAGCCAAGATTTGGGGCGGACTGAGCAGTTCTTC. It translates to CASSQDLGRTEQFF.

Here the CDR3 reads CASSLDLTRASEQFF. The DNA of the CDR3 is TGTGCCAGCAGCTTAGATCTGACCAGGGCCAGCGAGCAGTTCTTC. V usage is TRBV11-3 and J usage is TRBJ2-1; possible D gene TRBD1, 5 bases. Germline V gene data show CDR1 as SGHNT and CDR2 as YENEEA. The CDR3 is 15 residues long. The V and J ends lost 0 bases and 10 bases respectively, with 16 bases between them.

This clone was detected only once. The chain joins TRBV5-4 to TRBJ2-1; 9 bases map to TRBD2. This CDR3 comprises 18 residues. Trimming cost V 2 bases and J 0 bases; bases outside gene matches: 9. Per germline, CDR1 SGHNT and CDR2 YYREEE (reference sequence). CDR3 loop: CASSFGGLAGSSYNEQFF. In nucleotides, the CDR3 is TGTGCCAGCAGCTTTGGGGGGCTAGCGGGAAGCTCCTACAATGAGCAGTTCTTC.

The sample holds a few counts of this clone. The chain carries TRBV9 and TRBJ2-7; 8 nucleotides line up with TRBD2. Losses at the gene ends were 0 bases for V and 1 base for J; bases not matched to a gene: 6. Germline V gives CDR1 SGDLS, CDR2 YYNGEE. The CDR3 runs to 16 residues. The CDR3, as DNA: TGTGCCAGCAGCGTAGGATCAGCGGGGGTATCCTACGAGCAGTACTTC. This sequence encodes CASSVGSAGVSYEQYF. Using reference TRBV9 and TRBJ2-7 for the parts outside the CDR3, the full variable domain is DSGVTQTPKHLITATGQRVTLRCSPRSGDLSVYWYQQSLDQGLQFLIQYYNGEERAKGNILERFSAQQFPDLHSELNLSSLELGDSALYFCASSVGSAGVSYEQYFGPGTRLTVT.

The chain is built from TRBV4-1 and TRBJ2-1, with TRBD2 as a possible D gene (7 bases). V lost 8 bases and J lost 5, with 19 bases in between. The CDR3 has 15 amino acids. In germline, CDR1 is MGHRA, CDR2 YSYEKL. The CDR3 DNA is TGCGCCAGCTGGAAGGGGGAGGGCCTGGACAATGAGCAGTTCTTC. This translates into CASWKGEGLDNEQFF.

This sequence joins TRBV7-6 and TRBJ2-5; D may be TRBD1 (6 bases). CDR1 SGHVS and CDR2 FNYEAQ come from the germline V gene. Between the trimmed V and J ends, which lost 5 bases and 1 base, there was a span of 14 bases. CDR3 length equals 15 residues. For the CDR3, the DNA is TGTGCCAGCAGCGCGGCCAGGGGTACCCAAGAGACCCAGTACTTC. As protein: CASSAARGTQETQYF.